The present TCR beta chain was sequenced within a study of blood T cell repertoires in COVID-19. Trimming stripped 3 bases from V and 0 bases from J, with 14 bases between. The V gene's germline CDR1 is LNHDA and CDR2 SQIVND (reference sequence). The CDR3 runs to 16 residues. Clones were sequenced by immunoSEQ multiplex PCR, and TCRdb holds only the in-frame ones, with some missing. The sample has approximately 100,000 clones, 76% seen once. This clone was seen only a few times. This TCR came from a man older than 75 with COVID-19, enrolled during active disease. The genes are TRBV19 and TRBJ2-5; possibly TRBD1 for D (5 bases). Sequencing was carried out using peripheral blood. Here the CDR3 DNA reads TGTGCCAGTAGTATCACAGACAGCCCTTACCAAGAGACCCAGTACTTC. It yields the protein CASSITDSPYQETQYF.